A selection of T cell receptor beta chains follows, all from one sample in a study of cytomegalovirus exposure and HLA in healthy donors. Produced via immunoSEQ multiplex PCR; TCRdb's table is partial and in-frame only. The table has about 76,000 clones, around 65% seen once; the top ten hold roughly 4.4%. Material: PBMCs. The receptors stem from a man in his 60s in good health and CMV-seropositive. The CDR3 runs from the conserved cysteine through the conserved F or W. Each record gives: D gene, V gene, CDR3 protein. D genes are given only for firm matches.

d_call: TRBD2
v_call: TRBV7-8
cdr3_aa: CASSPAGGRAEDTQYF

d_call: TRBD1
v_call: TRBV5-6
cdr3_aa: CASSLTGGAMNTEAFF

d_call: TRBD1
v_call: TRBV28
cdr3_aa: CASSSGQGPEQYF

d_call: .
v_call: TRBV7-9
cdr3_aa: CASSLALYEQYF

d_call: TRBD2
v_call: TRBV5-1
cdr3_aa: CASSSLAGAGIETQYF

d_call: .
v_call: TRBV4-3
cdr3_aa: CASSQDPDSGYTF

d_call: .
v_call: TRBV12-5
cdr3_aa: CASGLGLSEIYGYTF

d_call: TRBD1
v_call: TRBV19
cdr3_aa: CASSIGGTGLTGELFF

d_call: TRBD2
v_call: TRBV6-1
cdr3_aa: CASSTRGGPEDTQYF

d_call: .
v_call: TRBV11-2
cdr3_aa: CASSPRGKTGRISKNEQFF